The clone carrying this T cell receptor (beta chain) was counted ten times or more. Its antigen is not known. The sample is drawn from a study of T-cell reconstitution after alpha-beta-depleted transplantation in children. Notes on the study in general: Two months or so post-transplant, alpha-beta T cells reportedly derived from several hundred expanded graft clones. A year had passed since transplant, and T-cell counts and diversity by then came mostly from newly produced T cells.

Germline V lookup: CDR1 DFQATT, CDR2 SNEGSKA (reference sequence). Trimming took off 5 bases at V and 4 bases at J, with 13 bases between the two ends. This CDR3 contains 13 residues. As it was prepared, the TCRbeta library received unique molecular identifiers. TCRdb ran MiXCR on the PCR reads and lists one entry per CDR3 protein. This sample has about 200,000 distinct CDR3 sequences, with roughly 6.3% found just once. Sequences were derived from PBMCs, sampled before TCRalphabeta/CD19-depleted stem cell transplant. V and J are TRBV20-1 and TRBJ2-3, with D tentatively TRBD1 or TRBD2 (6 bases each). This receptor was taken from a girl in the first two years of life with combined immunodeficiency, due to receive a stem cell transplant. This CDR3 reads CSALGRGPDTQYF. In DNA, the CDR3 is TGCAGTGCTCTCGGTCGGGGGCCAGATACGCAGTATTTT.